This T cell receptor beta chain appears in the sequencing data of a study of blood T cell repertoires in COVID-19. V shed 2 bases, J shed 4 bases, and the junction held 3 bases outside the gene matches. Per germline, CDR1 MGHRA and CDR2 YSYEKL. This CDR3 region has 14 residues. Original analysis: Estimation of nucleated cell counts was performed using reference gene primer amplification. Produced via immunoSEQ multiplex PCR; TCRdb's table is partial and in-frame only. Clonal size and the V and J genes are those of that table, whereas D and trimming came from the DNA. The sample contains approximately 220,000 clones, about 90% of which appear only once.

The V gene is TRBV4-1, the J gene TRBJ2-7, with 9 bases identical to TRBD1. Sequenced: PBMCs or T cells enriched from blood (not recorded which). The sequence came from a man between 25 and 39 years old who had been exposed to COVID-19. As DNA, the CDR3 is TGCGCCAGCAGCCAACAGGACAGGGGATACGAGCAGTACTTC. Amino acids: CASSQQDRGYEQYF.